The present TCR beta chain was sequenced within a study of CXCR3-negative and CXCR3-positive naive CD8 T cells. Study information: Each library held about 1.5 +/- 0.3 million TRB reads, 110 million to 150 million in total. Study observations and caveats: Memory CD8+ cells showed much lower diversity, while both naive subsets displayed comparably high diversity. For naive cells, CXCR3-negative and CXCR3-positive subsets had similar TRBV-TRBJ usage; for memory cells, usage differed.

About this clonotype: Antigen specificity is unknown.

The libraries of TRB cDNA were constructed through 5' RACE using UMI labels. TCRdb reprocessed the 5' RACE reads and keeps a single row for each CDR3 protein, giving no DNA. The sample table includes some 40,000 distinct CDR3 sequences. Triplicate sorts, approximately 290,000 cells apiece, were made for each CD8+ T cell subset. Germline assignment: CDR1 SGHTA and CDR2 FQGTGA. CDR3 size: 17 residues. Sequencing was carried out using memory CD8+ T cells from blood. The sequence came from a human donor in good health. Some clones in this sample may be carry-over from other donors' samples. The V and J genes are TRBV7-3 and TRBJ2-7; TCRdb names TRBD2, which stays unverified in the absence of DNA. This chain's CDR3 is CASSCTPTSGGAWEQYF.